This T cell receptor beta chain was sequenced in a study of T cell changes during pregnancy in multiple sclerosis. Clones were sequenced by immunoSEQ multiplex PCR, and TCRdb holds only the in-frame ones, with some missing. Seen here are approximately 60,000 clones, around 90% observed once, and the top ten hold around 0.85%. After removal of 1 base from V and 2 bases from J, the junction contained 11 bases not matched to a gene. The CDR3 runs to 18 residues. CDR1 and CDR2 from the germline V gene are MRHNA and SNTAGT. The J gene is TRBJ2-3, the V gene TRBV6-4; 8 nucleotides agree with TRBD2. The sample in question was peripheral blood, obtained before pregnancy. The receptor comes from a female donor with multiple sclerosis, enrolled in a pregnancy study. CDR3 amino acids: CASSDCRNSGALTDTQYF. The CDR3 coding sequence is TGTGCCAGCAGTGACTGTCGGAATAGCGGGGCGCTCACAGATACGCAGTATTTT.